A selection of T cell receptor beta chains follows, all from one sample in a study of CD8+CD57+ T cells in acquired aplastic anemia. Each CDR3 protein is one row after TCRdb ran MiXCR on the reads. The repertoire holds about 180,000 distinct CDR3 sequences, with 45% to 60% as singletons. Sequencing used sorted CD4+, CD8+, or CD8+CD57+ T cells (not recorded which) from PBMCs. The receptor set was obtained from a human donor with aplastic anemia. The CDR3 runs from the conserved cysteine through the conserved F or W. The order of the fields is V gene, clone size, J gene, D gene, CDR3 DNA, CDR3 protein. The D gene is left open where the match is weak. Size values are once, few and many counts, or a class for expanded clones, and some rows have none.

>TRBV6-1|-|TRBJ2-1|TRBD2
TGTGCCAGCAGTGAGTGGGGGACTATAAGCTCCTACAATGAGCAGTTCTTC
CASSEWGTISSYNEQFF
>TRBV2|once|TRBJ2-2|-
TGTGCCAGCAGCCAGGGGCAAAACACCGGGGAGCTGTTTTTT
CASSQGQNTGELFF
>TRBV15|few|TRBJ2-7|TRBD1
TGTGCCACCAGCTCGGGACAGGGGATCTACGAGCAGTACTTC
CATSSGQGIYEQYF
>TRBV10-3|-|TRBJ2-7|-
TGTGCCATCAGTGAGAGAGGCCAAGGGATCTACGAGCAGTACTTC
CAISERGQGIYEQYF
>TRBV3-1|-|TRBJ1-4|TRBD1
TGTGCCAGCAGCCACCCACCGACAGGGGTCGGTAATGAAAAACTGTTTTTT
CASSHPPTGVGNEKLFF
>TRBV5-6|-|TRBJ2-7|-
TGTGCCAGCAGCTGGGGCACAGGGATATACGAGCAGTACTTC
CASSWGTGIYEQYF
>TRBV25-1|few|TRBJ2-2|-
TGTGCCAGCAGTGAATTGGTTGCGGGGAGGCAGACCGGGGAGCTGTTTTTT
CASSELVAGRQTGELFF
>TRBV2|-|TRBJ1-6|-
TGTGCCAGCAGTGGGGGCGGAAGGGATTCACCCCTCCACTTT
CASSGGGRDSPLHF
>TRBV6-1|-|TRBJ1-3|-
TGTGCCAGCAGTATGACACCGGAATCTGGAAACACCATATATTTT
CASSMTPESGNTIYF
>TRBV9|once|TRBJ1-2|-
TGTGCCAGCAGCGAGGGAACTTGGGGCTACACCTTC
CASSEGTWGYTF
>TRBV5-1|many|TRBJ2-6|TRBD1
TGCGCCAGCAGCCCCCGGACAGGGTCTGGGGCCAACGTCCTGACTTTC
CASSPRTGSGANVLTF
>TRBV7-2|-|TRBJ1-1|-
TGTGCCAGCAGCCAGGTATACACTGAAGCTTTCTTT
CASSQVYTEAFF
>TRBV29-1|-|TRBJ2-7|TRBD1
TGCAGCGTCGACCCGGGACAGGGGGCAACCTACGAGCAGTACTTC
CSVDPGQGATYEQYF
>TRBV4-2|-|TRBJ2-1|TRBD2
TGTGCCAGCAGCCAAGGTAGAGGGAGGGATGGGAATGAGCAGTTCTTC
CASSQGRGRDGNEQFF
>TRBV30|-|TRBJ2-7|TRBD1
TGTGCCTGGAGCTACCGACAGGGTGCGGACGAGCAGTACTTC
CAWSYRQGADEQYF
>TRBV5-5|many|TRBJ2-7|-
TGTGCCAGCAGCTTGGCCCCAGGGGAAGAGCAGTACTTC
CASSLAPGEEQYF
>TRBV5-5|many|TRBJ1-5|-
TGTGCCAGCAGCTTGGTCGGGGGGGGTCAGCCCCAGCATTTT
CASSLVGGGQPQHF
>TRBV19|many|TRBJ2-7|TRBD1
TGTGCCAGTAGTATATCCGGGACAGGTAACTACGAGCAGTACTTC
CASSISGTGNYEQYF
>TRBV24-1|-|TRBJ1-2|-
TGTGCCACCAGGGATTCGCGGGGGCCGAGTGGCTGCACCTTC
CATRDSRGPSGCTF
>TRBV29-1|-|TRBJ1-6|-
TGCAGCGGCCGGGTGGGACTAGCGGGGAAAGGGTCACCCCTCCACTTT
CSGRVGLAGKGSPLHF
>TRBV20-1|few|TRBJ1-5|-
TGCAGTGCTAGATCCCCGGGACTAGCGGGGGGGCGGGGCACAGATACGCAGCATTTT
CSARSPGLAGGRGTDTQHF
>TRBV10-3|-|TRBJ1-2|TRBD1
TGTGCCATCAGTGAGGCCTCCCAGGGACAGGGGGTCCATGGCTACACCTTC
CAISEASQGQGVHGYTF
>TRBV7-9|many|TRBJ2-3|-
TGTGCCAGCAGCTTAAGGCAGGTAGCGGATGTCACAGATACGCAGTATTTT
CASSLRQVADVTDTQYF
>TRBV6-1|few|TRBJ1-1|-
TGTGCCAGCAGTGAGGTTAAGGGGACGGGGAACCTACGGAACACTGAAGCTTTCTTT
CASSEVKGTGNLRNTEAFF
>TRBV7-6|many|TRBJ2-3|TRBD2
TGTGCCAGCAGCTTAGATTCTGCGGGGGGTCCCTCAGATACGCAGTATTTT
CASSLDSAGGPSDTQYF
>TRBV6-6|many|TRBJ2-5|-
TGTGCCAGCACCTCAAAGGCGGAAATCGGCCAGTACTTC
CASTSKAEIGQYF
>TRBV20-1|-|TRBJ2-7|TRBD1
TGCAGTGCCACGAACTCCGCCGGGACAGGGGGCGAGCAGTACTTC
CSATNSAGTGGEQYF
>TRBV10-3|-|TRBJ2-7|-
TGTGCCATCAGTTCCCTCTCCTACGAGCAGTACTTC
CAISSLSYEQYF
>TRBV19|-|TRBJ2-7|TRBD1
TGTGCCAGTAGTATCGGACAGGGGATGGGTGAGCAGTACTTC
CASSIGQGMGEQYF
>TRBV20-1|many|TRBJ2-1|TRBD2
TGCAGTGCTAGAGGACTAGCGGCTGAGCAGTTCTTC
CSARGLAAEQFF
>TRBV11-2|few|TRBJ2-7|TRBD1
TGTGCCAGCAGCCAACGACAGGGGGCTGGTTACGAGCAGTACTTC
CASSQRQGAGYEQYF
>TRBV24-1|once|TRBJ2-5|TRBD2
TGTGCCACCAGTGATTCTAGCGGGGGGGCATCCCAAGAGACCCAGTACTTC
CATSDSSGGASQETQYF
>TRBV19|many|TRBJ1-1|TRBD1
TGTGCCAGTAGGAACAGGGGCCCTGAAGCTTTCTTT
CASRNRGPEAFF
>TRBV6-1|-|TRBJ2-5|TRBD2
TGTGCCAGCAAACTAGCGGGGTCGTCAGAGACCCAGTACTTC
CASKLAGSSETQYF
>TRBV10-2|-|TRBJ1-1|-
TGCGCCAGCAGTGAGAGGGGCGCGGGAACTGAAGCTTTCTTT
CASSERGAGTEAFF
>TRBV10-1|once|TRBJ1-4|TRBD1
TGCGCCAGCACCCCTCCGGGACAGGGAAATGGAAAACTGTTTTTT
CASTPPGQGNGKLFF
>TRBV15|-|TRBJ1-1|-
TGTGCCACCAGCACCCTAAGATTAAAGGGGAACACTGAAGCTTTCTTT
CATSTLRLKGNTEAFF
>TRBV20-1|-|TRBJ2-5|-
TGCAGTGCTAGCGGGCAAGAGACCCAGTACTTC
CSASGQETQYF
>TRBV6-1|-|TRBJ1-5|-
TGTGCCAGCAGTGAAGTCTTGGAACCTCCGGGCAATCAGCCCCAGCATTTT
CASSEVLEPPGNQPQHF
>TRBV11-3|many|TRBJ1-1|-
TGTGCCAGCAGCCGGAAGGGGGGCCGGAACACTGAAGCTTTCTTT
CASSRKGGRNTEAFF
>TRBV7-3|once|TRBJ1-2|-
TGTGCCAGCAGCTTAACGTCGAGCTACACCTTC
CASSLTSSYTF
>TRBV24-1|many|TRBJ2-2|-
TGTGCCACCAGTGCCCGGGGCCGCGGGGAGCTGTTTTTT
CATSARGRGELFF
>TRBV20-1|-|TRBJ1-2|-
TGCAGTGCTAGAGATCAACGCACAGGAGTTAACTATGGCTACACCTTC
CSARDQRTGVNYGYTF
>TRBV12-3/TRBV12-4|many|TRBJ1-1|TRBD1
TGTGCCAGCAGTTCCAACAGGGGCACTGAAGCTTTCTTT
CASSSNRGTEAFF
>TRBV5-5|-|TRBJ2-5|TRBD2
TGTGCCACGTCTAGCGGGAGGGCCCGTGAGACCCAGCACTTC
CATSSGRARETQHF
>TRBV19|-|TRBJ1-5|-
TGTGCCAGTAGTGTGGACAGCGGCAATCAGCCCCAGCATTTT
CASSVDSGNQPQHF
>TRBV20-1|many|TRBJ1-1|-
TGCAGTGCCGTCAGGGGTGAAGCTTTCTTT
CSAVRGEAFF
>TRBV7-6|-|TRBJ2-2|-
TGTGCCAGCAGCTTGGTGGGGAACACCGGGGAGCTGTTTTTT
CASSLVGNTGELFF
>TRBV7-3|many|TRBJ1-5|-
TGTGCCAGCACCCCACGGGGCCCCCAGCCCCAGCATTTT
CASTPRGPQPQHF
>TRBV18|-|TRBJ1-6|-
TGTGCCAGCTCACCAACACGGGAACCCCTCCACTTT
CASSPTREPLHF
>TRBV2|many|TRBJ1-2|-
TGTGCCAGCAGTGTGGGGGGGGCAGACATAAGAAACTATGGCTACACCTTC
CASSVGGADIRNYGYTF
>TRBV7-2|-|TRBJ1-1|-
TGTGCCAGCAGCTTGGCGGGAGCGGACACTGAAGCTTTCTTT
CASSLAGADTEAFF